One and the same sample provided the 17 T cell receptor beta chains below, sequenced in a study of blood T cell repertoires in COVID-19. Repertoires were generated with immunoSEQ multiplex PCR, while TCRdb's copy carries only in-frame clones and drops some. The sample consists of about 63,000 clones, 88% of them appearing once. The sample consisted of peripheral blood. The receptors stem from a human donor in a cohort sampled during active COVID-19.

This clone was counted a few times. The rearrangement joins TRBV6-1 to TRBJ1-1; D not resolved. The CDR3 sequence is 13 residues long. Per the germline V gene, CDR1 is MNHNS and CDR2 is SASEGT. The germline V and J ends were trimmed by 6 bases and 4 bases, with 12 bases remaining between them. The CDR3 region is CASRTSPGTEAFF. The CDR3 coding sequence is TGTGCCAGCAGAACGTCCCCGGGCACTGAAGCTTTCTTT.

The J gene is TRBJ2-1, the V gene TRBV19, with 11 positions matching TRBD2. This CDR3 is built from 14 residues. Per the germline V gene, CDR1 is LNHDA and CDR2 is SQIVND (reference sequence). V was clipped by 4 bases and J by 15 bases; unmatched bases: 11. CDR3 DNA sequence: TGTGCCAGTAGTAGGGGACTAGCGGAACCTGGGGGGTTCTTC. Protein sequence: CASSRGLAEPGGFF.

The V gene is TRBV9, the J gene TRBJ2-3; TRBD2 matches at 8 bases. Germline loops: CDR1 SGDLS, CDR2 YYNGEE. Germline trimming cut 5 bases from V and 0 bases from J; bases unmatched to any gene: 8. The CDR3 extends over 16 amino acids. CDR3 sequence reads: CASSVTSGVSTDTQYF. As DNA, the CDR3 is TGTGCCAGCAGTGTAACTAGCGGAGTTAGCACAGATACGCAGTATTTT.

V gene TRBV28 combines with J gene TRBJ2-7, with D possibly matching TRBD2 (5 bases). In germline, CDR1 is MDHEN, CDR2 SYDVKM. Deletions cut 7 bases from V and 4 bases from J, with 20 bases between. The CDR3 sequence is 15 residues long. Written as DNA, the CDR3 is TGTGCCAGCATTCCATATCTCGATGGGGAGTACGAGCAGTACTTC. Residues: CASIPYLDGEYEQYF.

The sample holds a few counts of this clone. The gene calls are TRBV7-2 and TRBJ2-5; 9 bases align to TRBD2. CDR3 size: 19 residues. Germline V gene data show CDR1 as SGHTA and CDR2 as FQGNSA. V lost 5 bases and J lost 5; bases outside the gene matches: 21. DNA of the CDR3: TGTGCCAGCAGCCCACGCGCCTCGCTAGCGGGGACAATGAGGGAGACCCAGTACTTC. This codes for CASSPRASLAGTMRETQYF.

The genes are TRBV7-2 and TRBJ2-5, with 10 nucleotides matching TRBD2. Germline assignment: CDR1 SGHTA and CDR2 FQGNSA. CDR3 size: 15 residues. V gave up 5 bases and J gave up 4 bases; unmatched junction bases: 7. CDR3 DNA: TGTGCCAGCAGCCAAGAGCGGGGGGGCGGAGAGACCCAGTACTTC. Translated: CASSQERGGGETQYF. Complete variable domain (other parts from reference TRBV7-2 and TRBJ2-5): GAGVSQSPSNKVTEKGKDVELRCDPISGHTALYWYRQSLGQGLEFLIYFQGNSAPDKSGLPSDRFSAERTGGSVSTLTIQRTQQEDSAVYLCASSQERGGGETQYFGPGTRLLVL.

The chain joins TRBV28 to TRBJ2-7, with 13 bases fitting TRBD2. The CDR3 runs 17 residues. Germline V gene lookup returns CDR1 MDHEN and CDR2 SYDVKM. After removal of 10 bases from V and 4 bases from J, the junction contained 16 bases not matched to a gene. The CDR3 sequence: CATKKGQGLAGRYEQYF. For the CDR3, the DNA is TGTGCCACCAAAAAGGGGCAGGGACTAGCGGGAAGGTACGAGCAGTACTTC.

The CDR3 sequence is CASSPRRESTDTQYF. CDR3 nucleotides: TGTGCCAGCTCACCGCGGCGGGAGAGTACAGATACGCAGTATTTT. V and J are TRBV18 and TRBJ2-3; TRBD2 matches at 7 bases. The CDR3 sequence is 15 residues long. The germline gives CDR1 KGHSH, CDR2 LQKENI. Germline trimming cut 3 bases from V and 3 bases from J; bases unmatched to any gene: 6.

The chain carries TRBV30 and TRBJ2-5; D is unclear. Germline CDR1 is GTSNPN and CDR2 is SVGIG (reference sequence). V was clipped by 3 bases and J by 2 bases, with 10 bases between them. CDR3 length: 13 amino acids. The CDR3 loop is CAWSLGEQETQYF. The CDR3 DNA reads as TGTGCCTGGAGCTTGGGCGAGCAAGAGACCCAGTACTTC.

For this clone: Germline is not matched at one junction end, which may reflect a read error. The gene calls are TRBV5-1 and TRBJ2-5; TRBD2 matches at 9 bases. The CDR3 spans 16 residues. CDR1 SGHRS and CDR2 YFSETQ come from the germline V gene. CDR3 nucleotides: TGCGCCAGCAGCTTGGGGGTTAGCGGGGGACAAGGGACCCAGTACTTC. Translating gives CASSLGVSGGQGTQYF. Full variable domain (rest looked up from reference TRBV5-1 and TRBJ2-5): KAGVTQTPRYLIKTRGQQVTLSCSPISGHRSVSWYQQTPGQGLQFLFEYFSETQRNKGNFPGRFSGRQFSNSRSEMNVSTLELGDSALYLCASSLGVSGGQGTQYFGPGTRLLVL.

This CDR3 reads CAISEPTDTQYF. The CDR3 DNA follows: TGTGCCATCAGTGAGCCAACAGATACGCAGTATTTT. V gene TRBV10-3 combines with J gene TRBJ2-3; D not certain. This CDR3 spans 12 amino acids. Trimming removed 2 bases from V and 3 bases from J, with 3 bases in between. Germline CDR1 ENHRY, CDR2 SYGVKD.

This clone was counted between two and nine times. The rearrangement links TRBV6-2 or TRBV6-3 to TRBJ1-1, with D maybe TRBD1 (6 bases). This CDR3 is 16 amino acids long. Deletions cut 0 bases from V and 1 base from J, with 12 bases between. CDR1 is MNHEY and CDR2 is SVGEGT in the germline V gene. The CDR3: CASSYSKRGANTEAFF. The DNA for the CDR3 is TGTGCCAGCAGTTACTCGAAGCGGGGGGCGAACACTGAAGCTTTCTTT.

Here the CDR3 DNA reads TGCGCCAGCAGCCAGGGCCGTAACACCGGGGAGCTGTTTTTT. Its translation is CASSQGRNTGELFF. The chain carries TRBV5-1 and TRBJ2-2; perhaps TRBD1 as D (5 bases). The CDR3 loop spans 14 amino acids. Germline CDR1 SGHRS, CDR2 YFSETQ. Trimming stripped 4 bases from V and 2 bases from J, with 9 bases between.

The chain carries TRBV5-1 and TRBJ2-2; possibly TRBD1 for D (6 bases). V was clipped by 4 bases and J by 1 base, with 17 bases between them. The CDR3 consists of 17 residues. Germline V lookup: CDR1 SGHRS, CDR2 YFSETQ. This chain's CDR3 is CASSENAGVLNTGELFF. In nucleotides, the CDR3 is TGCGCCAGCAGCGAGAACGCAGGGGTATTGAACACCGGGGAGCTGTTTTTT.

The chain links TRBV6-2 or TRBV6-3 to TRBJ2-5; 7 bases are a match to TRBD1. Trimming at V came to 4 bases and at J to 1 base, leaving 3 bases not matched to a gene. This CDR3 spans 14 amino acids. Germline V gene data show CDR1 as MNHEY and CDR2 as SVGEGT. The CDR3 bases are TGTGCCAGCAGTTCCGGACAGGTCCAAGAGACCCAGTACTTC. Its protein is CASSSGQVQETQYF.

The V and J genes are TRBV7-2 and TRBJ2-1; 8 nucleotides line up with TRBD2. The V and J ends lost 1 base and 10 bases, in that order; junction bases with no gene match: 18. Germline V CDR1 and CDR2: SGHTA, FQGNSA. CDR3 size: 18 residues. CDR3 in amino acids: CASSLDSSTSGKVGEQFF. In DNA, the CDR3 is TGTGCCAGCAGCTTAGATAGTAGTACTAGCGGCAAAGTAGGAGAGCAGTTCTTC.

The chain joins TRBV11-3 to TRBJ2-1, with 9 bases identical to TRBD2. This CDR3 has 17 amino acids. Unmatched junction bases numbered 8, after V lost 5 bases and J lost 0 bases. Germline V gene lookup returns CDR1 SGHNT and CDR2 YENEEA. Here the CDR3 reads CASSRSGRSSSYNEQFF. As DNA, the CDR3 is TGTGCCAGCAGCCGAAGCGGGAGGTCAAGCTCCTACAATGAGCAGTTCTTC.